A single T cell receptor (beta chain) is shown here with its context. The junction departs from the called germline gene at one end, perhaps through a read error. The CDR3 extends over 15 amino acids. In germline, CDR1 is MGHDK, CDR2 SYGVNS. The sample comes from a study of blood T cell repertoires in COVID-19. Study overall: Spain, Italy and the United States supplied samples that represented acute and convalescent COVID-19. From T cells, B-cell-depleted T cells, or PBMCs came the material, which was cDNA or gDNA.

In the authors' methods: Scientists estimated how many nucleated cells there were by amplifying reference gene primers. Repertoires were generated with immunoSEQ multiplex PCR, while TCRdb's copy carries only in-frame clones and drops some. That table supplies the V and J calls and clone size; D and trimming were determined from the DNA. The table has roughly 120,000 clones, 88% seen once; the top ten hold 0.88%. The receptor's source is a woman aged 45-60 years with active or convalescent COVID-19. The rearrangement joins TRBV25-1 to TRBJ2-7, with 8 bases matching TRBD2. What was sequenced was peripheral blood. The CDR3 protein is CASSVSGLVSHEQYF. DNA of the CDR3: TGTGCCAGCAGTGTGTCGGGACTAGTCTCCCACGAGCAGTACTTC.